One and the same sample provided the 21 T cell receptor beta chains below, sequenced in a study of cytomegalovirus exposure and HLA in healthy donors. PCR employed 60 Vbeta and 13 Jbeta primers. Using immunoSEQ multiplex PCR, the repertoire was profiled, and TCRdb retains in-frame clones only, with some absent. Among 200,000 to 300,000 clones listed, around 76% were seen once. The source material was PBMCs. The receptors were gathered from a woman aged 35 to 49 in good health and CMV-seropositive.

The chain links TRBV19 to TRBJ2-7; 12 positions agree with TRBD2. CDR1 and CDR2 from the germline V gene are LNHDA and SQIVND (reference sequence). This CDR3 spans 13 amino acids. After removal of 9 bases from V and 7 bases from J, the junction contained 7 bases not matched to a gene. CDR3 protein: CASAKGLAGEQYF. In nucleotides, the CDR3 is TGTGCCAGCGCAAAGGGACTAGCGGGTGAGCAGTACTTC.

For the CDR3, the DNA is TGTGCCAGGGGACAGGCGAACACTGAAGCTTTCTTT. Translated, it gives CARGQANTEAFF. This sequence joins TRBV13 and TRBJ1-1; 8 nucleotides match TRBD1. The CDR3 consists of 12 residues. CDR1 and CDR2 (germline): PRHDT, FYEKMQ (reference sequence). J lost 1 base, V lost 9 bases, and 1 base had no gene match.

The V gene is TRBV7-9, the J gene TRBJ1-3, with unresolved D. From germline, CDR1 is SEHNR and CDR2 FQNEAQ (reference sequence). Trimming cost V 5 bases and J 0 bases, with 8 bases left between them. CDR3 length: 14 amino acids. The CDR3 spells CASSPEVSGNTIYF. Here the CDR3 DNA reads TGTGCCAGCAGCCCCGAGGTCTCTGGAAACACCATATATTTT.

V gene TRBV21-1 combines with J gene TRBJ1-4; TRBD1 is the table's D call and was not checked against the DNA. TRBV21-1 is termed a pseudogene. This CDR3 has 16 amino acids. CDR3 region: CASSQRYPGQNEKLFF. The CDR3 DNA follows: TGTGCCAGCAGTCAACGTTACCCGGGACAGAATGAAAAACTGTTTTTT.

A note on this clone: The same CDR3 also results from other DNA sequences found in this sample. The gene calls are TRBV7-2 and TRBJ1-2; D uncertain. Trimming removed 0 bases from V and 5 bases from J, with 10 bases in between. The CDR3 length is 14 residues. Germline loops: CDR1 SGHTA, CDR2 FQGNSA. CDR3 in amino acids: CASSLAGPTYGYTF. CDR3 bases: TGTGCCAGCAGCTTAGCTGGTCCTACTTATGGCTACACCTTC.

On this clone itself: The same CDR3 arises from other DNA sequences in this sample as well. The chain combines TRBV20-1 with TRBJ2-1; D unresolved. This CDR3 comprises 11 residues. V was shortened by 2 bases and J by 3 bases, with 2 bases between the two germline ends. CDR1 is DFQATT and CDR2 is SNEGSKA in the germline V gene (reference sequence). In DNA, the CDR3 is TGCAGTGCTAGACTCTACAATGAGCAGTTCTTC. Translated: CSARLYNEQFF.

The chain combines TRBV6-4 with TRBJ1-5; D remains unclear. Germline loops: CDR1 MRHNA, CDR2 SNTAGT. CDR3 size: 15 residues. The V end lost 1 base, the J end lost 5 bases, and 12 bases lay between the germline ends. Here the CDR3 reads CASSDFPSLHQPQHF. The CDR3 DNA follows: TGTGCCAGCAGTGACTTTCCGAGTCTCCATCAGCCCCAGCATTTT.

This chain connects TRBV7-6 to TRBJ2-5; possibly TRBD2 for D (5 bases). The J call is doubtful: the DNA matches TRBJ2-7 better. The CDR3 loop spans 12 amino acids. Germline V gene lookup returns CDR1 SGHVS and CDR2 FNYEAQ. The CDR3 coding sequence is TGTGCCAGCAGCCCCGGGGTTTCCGAGCAGTACTTC. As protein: CASSPGVSEQYF.

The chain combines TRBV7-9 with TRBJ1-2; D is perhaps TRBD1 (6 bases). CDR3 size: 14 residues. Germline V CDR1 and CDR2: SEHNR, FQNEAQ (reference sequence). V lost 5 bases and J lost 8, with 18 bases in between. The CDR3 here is CASSNQGPREGYTF. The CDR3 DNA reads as TGTGCCAGCAGCAATCAGGGGCCGCGGGAGGGCTACACCTTC. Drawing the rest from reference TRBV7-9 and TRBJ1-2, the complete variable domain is DTGVSQNPRHKITKRGQNVTFRCDPISEHNRLYWYRQTLGQGPEFLTYFQNEAQLEKSRLLSDRFSAERPKGSFSTLEIQRTEQGDSAMYLCASSNQGPREGYTFGSGTRLTVV.

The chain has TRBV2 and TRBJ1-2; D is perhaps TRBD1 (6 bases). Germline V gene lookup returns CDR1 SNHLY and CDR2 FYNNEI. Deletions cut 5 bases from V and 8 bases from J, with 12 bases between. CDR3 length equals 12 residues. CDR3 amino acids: CASSNRVFGYTF. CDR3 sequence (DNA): TGTGCCAGCAGTAACAGGGTCTTCGGCTACACCTTC.

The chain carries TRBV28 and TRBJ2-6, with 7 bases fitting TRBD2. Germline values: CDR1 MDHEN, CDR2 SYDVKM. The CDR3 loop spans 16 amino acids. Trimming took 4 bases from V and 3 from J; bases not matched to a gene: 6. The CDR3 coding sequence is TGTGCCAGCAGTTCGGGCGGGAGTAGTGGGGCCAACGTCCTGACTTTC. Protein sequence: CASSSGGSSGANVLTF.

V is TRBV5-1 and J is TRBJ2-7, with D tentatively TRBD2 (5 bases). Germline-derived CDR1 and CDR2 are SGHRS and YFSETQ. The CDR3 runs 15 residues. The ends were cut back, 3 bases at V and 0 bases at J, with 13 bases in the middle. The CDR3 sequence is CASSSKTDFSYEQYF. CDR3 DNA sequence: TGCGCCAGCAGCTCAAAAACGGACTTCTCCTACGAGCAGTACTTC.

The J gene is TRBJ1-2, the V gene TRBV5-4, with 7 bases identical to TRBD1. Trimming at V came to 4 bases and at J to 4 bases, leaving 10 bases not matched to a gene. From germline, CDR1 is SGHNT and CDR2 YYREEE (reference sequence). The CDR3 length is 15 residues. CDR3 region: CASSPSRQGIYGYTF. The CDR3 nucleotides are TGTGCCAGCAGCCCTTCGAGACAGGGCATCTATGGCTACACCTTC.

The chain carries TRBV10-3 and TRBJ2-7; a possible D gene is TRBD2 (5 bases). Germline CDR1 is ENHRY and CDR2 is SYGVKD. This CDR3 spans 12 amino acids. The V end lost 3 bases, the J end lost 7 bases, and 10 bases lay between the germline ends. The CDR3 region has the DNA TGTGCCATCAGTGATCCCCCGGGGGAGCAGTACTTC. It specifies CAISDPPGEQYF.

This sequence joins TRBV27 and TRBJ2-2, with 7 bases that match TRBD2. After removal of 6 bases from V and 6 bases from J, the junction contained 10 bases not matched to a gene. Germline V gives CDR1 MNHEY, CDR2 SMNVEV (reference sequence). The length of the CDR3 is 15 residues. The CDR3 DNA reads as TGTGCCAGCAGAATTACCAGCGGGGCGGCCGGGGAGCTGTTTTTT. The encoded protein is CASRITSGAAGELFF.

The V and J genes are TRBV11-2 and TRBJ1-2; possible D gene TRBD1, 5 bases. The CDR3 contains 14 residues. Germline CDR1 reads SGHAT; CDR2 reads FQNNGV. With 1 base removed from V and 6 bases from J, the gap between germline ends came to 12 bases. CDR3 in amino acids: CASSLGSGIDGYTF. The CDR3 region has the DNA TGTGCCAGCAGCTTAGGGTCAGGGATAGATGGCTACACCTTC. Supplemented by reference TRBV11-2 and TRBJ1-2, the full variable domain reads EAGVAQSPRYKIIEKRQSVAFWCNPISGHATLYWYQQILGQGPKLLIQFQNNGVVDDSQLPKDRFSAERLKGVDSTLKIQPAKLEDSAVYLCASSLGSGIDGYTFGSGTRLTVV.

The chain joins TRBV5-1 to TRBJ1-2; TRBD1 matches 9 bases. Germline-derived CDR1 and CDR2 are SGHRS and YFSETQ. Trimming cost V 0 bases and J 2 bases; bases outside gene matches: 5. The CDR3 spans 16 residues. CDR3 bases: TGCGCCAGCAGCTTGGGGGACAGGGCCAGGAACTATGGCTACACCTTC. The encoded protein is CASSLGDRARNYGYTF.

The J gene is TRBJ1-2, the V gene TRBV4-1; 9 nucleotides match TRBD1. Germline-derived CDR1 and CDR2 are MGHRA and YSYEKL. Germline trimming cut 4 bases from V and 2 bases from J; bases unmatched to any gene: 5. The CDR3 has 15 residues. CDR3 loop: CASSRPGTGNYGYTF. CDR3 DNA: TGCGCCAGCAGCCGTCCCGGGACAGGGAACTATGGCTACACCTTC.

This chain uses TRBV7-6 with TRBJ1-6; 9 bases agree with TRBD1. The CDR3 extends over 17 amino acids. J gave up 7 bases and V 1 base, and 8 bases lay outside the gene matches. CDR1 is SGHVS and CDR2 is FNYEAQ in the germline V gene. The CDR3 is CASSLEIAGQGNSPLHF. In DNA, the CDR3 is TGTGCCAGCAGCTTAGAGATCGCCGGACAGGGGAATTCACCCCTCCACTTT.

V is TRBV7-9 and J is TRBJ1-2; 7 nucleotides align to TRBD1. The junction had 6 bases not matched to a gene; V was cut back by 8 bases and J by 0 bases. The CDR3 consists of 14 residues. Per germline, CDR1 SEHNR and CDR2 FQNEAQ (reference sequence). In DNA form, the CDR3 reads TGTGCCAGCGCTGGGACAGTTACTAACTATGGCTACACCTTC. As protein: CASAGTVTNYGYTF.

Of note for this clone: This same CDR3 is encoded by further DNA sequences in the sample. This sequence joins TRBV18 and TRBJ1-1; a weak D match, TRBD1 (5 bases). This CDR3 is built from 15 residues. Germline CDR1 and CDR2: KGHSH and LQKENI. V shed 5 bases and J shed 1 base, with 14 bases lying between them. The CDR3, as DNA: TGTGCCAGCTCAGAGCGGGACTCGACGAACACTGAAGCTTTCTTT. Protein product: CASSERDSTNTEAFF.